What follows are 25 T cell receptor beta chains derived from one specimen sequenced in a study of beta chain features in type 1 diabetes. Sequenced material consisted of expressed TCRB transcripts (all of the isolated RNA was reverse transcribed). TCRdb's copy holds only in-frame clones and misses some; the assay was immunoSEQ multiplex PCR. The sample records under 400,000 clones, less than 20% being singletons. What was sequenced was naive CD4+ T cells from blood. All receptors derive from a young woman in good health.

This clone was seen only a few times. This chain uses TRBV19 with TRBJ1-1, with 10 bases that match TRBD1. The germline CDR1 and CDR2 sequences are LNHDA and SQIVND (reference sequence). This CDR3 is built from 15 residues. The junction had 6 bases not matched to a gene; V was cut back by 5 bases and J by 3 bases. In DNA form, the CDR3 reads TGTGCCAGTAGTGCTAGACAGGGGGCCGACACTGAAGCTTTCTTT. Encoded protein: CASSARQGADTEAFF.

This clone has only a few counts. This chain links TRBV2 with TRBJ2-7, with 7 bases aligning to TRBD1. Trimming removed 1 base from V and 0 bases from J; junction bases left unmatched: 6. The CDR3 contains 16 residues. Per germline, CDR1 SNHLY and CDR2 FYNNEI. CDR3 coding DNA: TGTGCCAGCAGTGAAGGATGGGACAGCGACTCCTACGAGCAGTACTTC. This sequence encodes CASSEGWDSDSYEQYF.

This clone has just a few counts. This chain links TRBV12-5 with TRBJ2-1; 9 bases line up with TRBD2. This CDR3 contains 16 residues. Germline lookup yields CDR1 LGHNT and CDR2 FRNRAP. V gave up 3 bases and J gave up 5 bases; unmatched junction bases: 8. The CDR3 region is CASGFRAGGLNNEQFF. The CDR3 bases are TGTGCTAGTGGTTTCCGAGCGGGGGGTCTGAACAATGAGCAGTTCTTC. The entire variable domain, with the rest obtained from reference TRBV12-5 and TRBJ2-1, is as follows: DARVTQTPRHKVTEMGQEVTMRCQPILGHNTVFWYRQTMMQGLELLAYFRNRAPLDDSGMPKDRFSAEMPDATLATLKIQPSEPRDSAVYFCASGFRAGGLNNEQFFGPGTRLTVL.

This clone was seen only a few times. The rearrangement uses TRBV5-1 and TRBJ2-2; D is ambiguous. V was cut by 1 base and J by 0 bases, with 10 bases left in between. The CDR3 is made up of 16 amino acids. Germline CDR1 and CDR2: SGHRS and YFSETQ. Here the CDR3 reads CASSLMEHTNTGELFF. The CDR3 DNA reads as TGCGCCAGCAGCTTGATGGAGCACACGAACACCGGGGAGCTGTTTTTT.

About this clone itself: Other DNA sequences within the sample encode an identical CDR3. The chain uses TRBV5-1 and TRBJ1-2; the D gene is possibly TRBD1 (5 bases). The V gene lost 0 bases and the J gene lost 2 bases, with 8 bases spanning the gap. The germline V gene has CDR1 SGHRS and CDR2 YFSETQ. This CDR3 has 14 amino acids. The CDR3 sequence is CASSLGAGNYGYTF. The CDR3 nucleotides read TGCGCCAGCAGCTTGGGGGCAGGGAACTATGGCTACACCTTC.

This clone was picked up a small number of times. The chain joins TRBV30 to TRBJ2-4; the match to TRBD1 covers 7 bases. Germline values: CDR1 GTSNPN, CDR2 SVGIG (reference sequence). The CDR3 length is 12 residues. V was clipped by 1 base and J by 9 bases; unmatched bases: 3. CDR3 amino acids: CAWSGQGLIQYF. For the CDR3, the DNA is TGTGCCTGGAGTGGACAGGGCCTCATTCAGTACTTC.

The gene calls are TRBV19 and TRBJ1-1, with 8 bases fitting TRBD1. The CDR3 is 14 residues long. CDR1 and CDR2 from the germline V gene are LNHDA and SQIVND (reference sequence). The trim removed 5 bases at V and 4 bases at J, leaving 6 bases unmatched. CDR3 sequence reads: CASSLDREGTEAFF. The CDR3 region has the DNA TGTGCCAGTAGTCTGGACAGGGAGGGCACTGAAGCTTTCTTT.

Turning to this clone: The identical CDR3 is also encoded by other nucleotide sequences in the sample. The rearrangement uses TRBV14 and TRBJ1-2; 9 bases are a match to TRBD1. Germline assignment: CDR1 SGHDN and CDR2 FVKESK. The CDR3 covers 14 residues. V shed 3 bases and J 2 bases; nucleotides not matched to a gene: 1. The chain's CDR3 is CASSQDRGNYGYTF. The CDR3 DNA reads TGTGCCAGCAGCCAGGACAGGGGCAACTATGGCTACACCTTC.

This clone was seen a few times. The junction shows a germline mismatch at one end, possibly a read error. This chain connects TRBV9 to TRBJ1-4; D possibly corresponds to TRBD1 (5 bases). This CDR3 has 17 amino acids. The germline V gene encodes CDR1 SGDLS and CDR2 YYNGEE. CDR3 in amino acids: CASSVVPGWLRNEKLFF. The CDR3 DNA sequence: TGTGCCAGCAGTGTAGTTCCAGGGTGGTTGCGTAATGAAAAACTGTTTTTT.

This clone was detected only a few times. This chain joins TRBV7-2 and TRBJ2-5, with 7 nucleotides matching TRBD2. J gave up 5 bases and V 1 base, and 7 bases lay outside the gene matches. The CDR3 consists of 15 residues. Germline V gene lookup returns CDR1 SGHTA and CDR2 FQGNSA. The CDR3 DNA is TGTGCCAGCAGCTTAGATCTGCGGGAGTTTGAGACCCAGTACTTC. Its protein product is CASSLDLREFETQYF.

There are a few counts of this clone. This rearrangement joins TRBV4-3 to TRBJ2-5; maybe TRBD1 (6 bases). V was clipped by 0 bases and J by 7 bases, with 6 bases between them. Germline CDR1 and CDR2: LGHNA and YSLEER. The CDR3 runs to 12 residues. CDR3 nucleotides: TGCGCCAGCAGCCAAGAAGGGGGGACCCAGTACTTC. This sequence encodes CASSQEGGTQYF.

The chain combines TRBV6-1 with TRBJ2-7; perhaps TRBD1 as D (6 bases). Trimming cost V 6 bases and J 5 bases, with 14 bases left between them. Germline CDR1 MNHNS, CDR2 SASEGT. The CDR3 totals 13 residues. The CDR3 sequence: CASRSGVPNEQYF. DNA of the CDR3: TGTGCCAGCAGATCAGGGGTCCCGAACGAGCAGTACTTC.

In this sample, this clone turned up a few times. The chain is built from TRBV9 and TRBJ2-1, with 9 bases fitting TRBD1. V was clipped by 4 bases and J by 4 bases; unmatched bases: 6. The CDR3 consists of 15 residues. The V gene's germline CDR1 is SGDLS and CDR2 YYNGEE. The CDR3 nucleotides read TGTGCCAGCAGCCTTATGGGACAGGGATACAATGAGCAGTTCTTC. Encoded protein: CASSLMGQGYNEQFF.

The chain has TRBV2 and TRBJ2-1, with 7 bases fitting TRBD1. Germline V lookup: CDR1 SNHLY, CDR2 FYNNEI. With 5 bases clipped from V and 3 bases from J, the junction kept 7 bases outside the gene matches. The CDR3 is 15 residues long. The CDR3 is CASSIRQGYYNEQFF. The CDR3 bases are TGTGCCAGCAGTATAAGACAGGGTTACTACAATGAGCAGTTCTTC.

A single count supports this clone. This chain uses TRBV4-3 with TRBJ1-5; 11 nucleotides line up with TRBD1. V shed 1 base and J 5 bases; nucleotides not matched to a gene: 4. The CDR3 runs 16 residues. Germline V gene data show CDR1 as LGHNA and CDR2 as YSLEER. The CDR3 is CASSQVWTGGYQPQHF. For the CDR3, the DNA is TGCGCCAGCAGCCAAGTCTGGACAGGGGGCTATCAGCCCCAGCATTTT.

This clone was counted only a few times. The chain carries TRBV30 and TRBJ2-3, with 7 bases aligning to TRBD1. The V segment lost 6 bases and the J segment 2 bases; nucleotides outside the gene matches: 8. The CDR3 sequence is 14 residues long. Germline V gives CDR1 GTSNPN, CDR2 SVGIG (reference sequence). CDR3: CACMTGSITDTQYF. The CDR3 coding sequence is TGTGCCTGTATGACAGGGAGTATCACAGATACGCAGTATTTT.

The chain uses TRBV19 and TRBJ2-1, with D tentatively TRBD1 (7 bases). V was shortened by 6 bases and J by 9 bases, with 21 bases between the two germline ends. This CDR3 contains 15 residues. Germline V CDR1 and CDR2: LNHDA, SQIVND (reference sequence). The DNA for the CDR3 is TGTGCCAGTAGCCGCACCCGCGGGACAGTAGTTGAGCAGTTCTTC. Translation gives CASSRTRGTVVEQFF.

This sequence joins TRBV5-1 and TRBJ1-6; TRBD1 might be the D (5 bases). CDR3 length equals 13 residues. Trimming stripped 6 bases from V and 5 bases from J, with 9 bases between. Germline CDR1 and CDR2: SGHRS and YFSETQ. The DNA for the CDR3 is TGCGCCAGCAAGGACACAGATAATTCACCCCTCCACTTT. It codes for CASKDTDNSPLHF.

In its sample, this clone was seen a few times. The chain carries TRBV7-2 and TRBJ2-1; weak D call: TRBD1 (5 bases). CDR3 length: 15 residues. The germline V gene has CDR1 SGHTA and CDR2 FQGNSA. V gave up 2 bases and J gave up 6 bases, with 14 bases separating them. CDR3 sequence reads: CASSLQGFAVNEQFF. CDR3 nucleotides: TGTGCCAGCAGCTTACAGGGTTTCGCAGTCAATGAGCAGTTCTTC. The variable domain in full, with the rest retrieved from reference TRBV7-2 and TRBJ2-1, is GAGVSQSPSNKVTEKGKDVELRCDPISGHTALYWYRQSLGQGLEFLIYFQGNSAPDKSGLPSDRFSAERTGGSVSTLTIQRTQQEDSAVYLCASSLQGFAVNEQFFGPGTRLTVL.

This chain links TRBV5-4 with TRBJ2-5, with TRBD1 matching over 8 bases. This CDR3 spans 15 amino acids. Looked up from germline, CDR1 is SGHNT and CDR2 is YYREEE (reference sequence). The trim removed 4 bases at V and 0 bases at J, leaving 5 bases unmatched. For the CDR3, the DNA is TGTGCCAGCAGCAAGACAGGGGCAAACCAAGAGACCCAGTACTTC. Its protein is CASSKTGANQETQYF.

This clone was picked up a small number of times. The sample has other DNA sequences that encode this CDR3 too. The J gene is TRBJ2-6, the V gene TRBV5-4; perhaps TRBD2 as D (5 bases). V lost 0 bases and J 1 base, leaving 5 bases between the germline ends. CDR1 and CDR2 from the germline V gene are SGHNT and YYREEE (reference sequence). The CDR3 consists of 15 residues. The CDR3 DNA reads as TGTGCCAGCAGCTTGGCGGGGTCTGGGGCCAACGTCCTGACTTTC. Its protein is CASSLAGSGANVLTF.

The V gene is TRBV14, the J gene TRBJ2-5, with TRBD1 as a possible D gene (5 bases). The germline V and J ends were trimmed by 0 bases and 5 bases, with 22 bases remaining between them. The CDR3 extends over 18 amino acids. Germline V gene lookup returns CDR1 SGHDN and CDR2 FVKESK. CDR3 sequence reads: CASSQEVVVRRAGETQYF. The CDR3 DNA sequence: TGTGCCAGCAGCCAAGAGGTGGTGGTCAGGCGAGCAGGGGAGACCCAGTACTTC.

This clone was counted between two and nine times. The chain employs TRBV9 and TRBJ2-3, with D perhaps matching TRBD2 (5 bases). Looked up from germline, CDR1 is SGDLS and CDR2 is YYNGEE. The CDR3 runs 16 residues. V lost 1 base and J lost 5, with 17 bases in between. The CDR3 DNA follows: TGTGCCAGCAGCGTAAGCGGACTCCCCGTTGTAGATACGCAGTATTTT. Residues: CASSVSGLPVVDTQYF.

This clone has just a few counts. The gene calls are TRBV2 and TRBJ2-1; tentatively, D is TRBD2 (6 bases). The CDR3 spans 15 residues. V dropped 6 bases and J dropped 7 bases, with 19 bases sitting between them. The germline gives CDR1 SNHLY, CDR2 FYNNEI. The CDR3 reads CASRAPRDWINEQFF. Written as DNA, the CDR3 is TGTGCCAGCAGGGCCCCCCGGGACTGGATAAATGAGCAGTTCTTC.

This clone was seen a few times. The rearrangement uses TRBV18 and TRBJ2-7; D not resolved. Trimming left V 2 bases short and J 0 bases short, with 8 bases between. The CDR3 extends over 14 amino acids. Germline lookup yields CDR1 KGHSH and CDR2 LQKENI. This CDR3 is CASSPVLSSYEQYF. As DNA, the CDR3 is TGTGCCAGCTCACCAGTCCTTAGCTCCTACGAGCAGTACTTC.